Sequencing of this TCR beta chain was carried out in a study of cytomegalovirus exposure and HLA in healthy donors. General study points: Within the 95 to 150 validation repertoires, first-cohort TCR clusters tended to co-occur, according to a later analysis. Overall, approximately 150 TCR beta chains were annotated as cytomegalovirus-associated.

Method: immunoSEQ multiplex PCR; TCRdb's copy keeps in-frame clones and lacks some. Of about 280,000 clones listed, roughly 90% were seen once; the top ten hold about 0.85%. V dropped 3 bases and J dropped 5 bases, with 12 bases sitting between them. The CDR3 extends over 14 amino acids. Per the germline V gene, CDR1 is SGHVS and CDR2 is FNYEAQ. About this clone: What it binds is unknown.

V usage is TRBV7-6 and J usage is TRBJ2-3; a weak D match, TRBD2 (6 bases). The sample was PBMCs. This receptor was taken from a woman aged 18-29 years in good health and CMV-seronegative. In nucleotides, the CDR3 is TGTGCCAGCAGCTTGGGCGGGGATCTAGATACGCAGTATTTT. Its protein product is CASSLGGDLDTQYF.